A selection of T cell receptor beta chains follows, all from one sample in a study of PD-L1 blockade in urothelial cancer. Assay: immunoSEQ multiplex PCR; the TCRdb copy retains only in-frame clones and omits some. The sample records under 35,000 clones, roughly 86% being singletons. Sequences were derived from PBMCs, sampled around atezolizumab (anti-PD-L1) treatment. The source is a man aged 50-59 years with urothelial cancer. The CDR3 runs from the conserved cysteine through the conserved F or W. A D gene is named only where the DNA matches it firmly. Rows give clone size only sometimes, using once, few, many, or a class for an expanded clone.

v_call	clone_size	d_call	j_call	cdr3_aa	cdr3_nt
TRBV11-3	NA	NA	TRBJ2-2	CASSLLRSGELFF	TGTGCCAGCAGCTTATTACGGAGCGGGGAGCTGTTTTTT
TRBV7-8	NA	TRBD2	TRBJ2-3	CASSRDGGWADTQYF	TGTGCCAGCAGTAGGGACGGGGGGTGGGCAGATACGCAGTATTTT
TRBV18	NA	TRBD2	TRBJ2-1	CASSPSGRSSYNEQFF	TGTGCCAGCTCACCAAGCGGGAGGAGCTCCTACAATGAGCAGTTCTTC
TRBV4-1	NA	NA	TRBJ1-1	CASSHRDLNGGNTEAFF	TGCGCCAGCAGCCACCGGGACCTAAACGGGGGAAACACTGAAGCTTTCTTT
TRBV9	NA	TRBD2	TRBJ2-7	CASSERGLADSGYEQYF	TGTGCCAGCAGCGAAAGAGGACTAGCCGACTCGGGGTACGAGCAGTACTTC
TRBV5-1	NA	NA	TRBJ2-7	CASSGGSGYEQYF	TGCGCCAGCAGCGGTGGGAGCGGATACGAGCAGTACTTC
TRBV5-4	few	NA	TRBJ1-6	CASSRTVHNSPLHF	TGTGCCAGCAGCCGGACAGTCCATAATTCACCCCTCCACTTT
TRBV6-4	NA	TRBD2	TRBJ2-3	CASSDGTSSTDTQYF	TGTGCCAGCAGTGACGGGACTAGCAGCACAGATACGCAGTATTTT
TRBV6-6	NA	TRBD1	TRBJ1-1	CASRLQGRINTEAFF	TGTGCCAGCAGGCTACAGGGGCGAATTAACACTGAAGCTTTCTTT
TRBV2	few	NA	TRBJ1-6	CARGGSRENSPLHF	TGTGCCAGGGGAGGGTCCCGGGAAAATTCACCCCTCCACTTT
TRBV19	NA	NA	TRBJ1-6	CASSMDSVSYNSPLHF	TGTGCCAGTAGTATGGACAGTGTCTCCTATAATTCACCCCTCCACTTT
TRBV10-1	NA	NA	TRBJ2-7	CASSPSRGGGQYF	TGCGCCAGCAGCCCCTCGCGGGGAGGCGGGCAGTACTTC
TRBV29-1	NA	TRBD2	TRBJ2-7	CSVATTSGRANEQYF	TGCAGCGTCGCCACAACTAGCGGGAGGGCCAACGAGCAGTACTTC
TRBV28	NA	TRBD1	TRBJ1-5	CASSRPPGQGRQPQHF	TGTGCCAGCAGCCGGCCCCCAGGACAGGGTCGACAGCCCCAGCATTTT
TRBV7-9	NA	NA	TRBJ1-2	CASSRDVGGYTF	TGTGCCAGCAGCAGAGACGTGGGCGGCTACACCTTC
TRBV11-2	NA	TRBD1	TRBJ2-2	CASSPGQGGPGELFF	TGTGCCAGCAGCCCGGGACAGGGGGGGCCCGGGGAGCTGTTTTTT
TRBV9	NA	NA	TRBJ2-7	CASSARQVPRDEQYF	TGTGCCAGCAGCGCAAGACAGGTGCCACGTGACGAGCAGTACTTC
TRBV29-1	NA	NA	TRBJ2-3	CSGNRDTDTQYF	TGCAGCGGCAATCGAGACACAGATACGCAGTATTTT
TRBV19	NA	NA	TRBJ2-5	CASSIGGGGAETQYF	TGTGCCAGTAGTATAGGGGGAGGGGGGGCAGAGACCCAGTACTTC
TRBV11-2	NA	TRBD2	TRBJ2-7	CASSLGTSTSYEQYF	TGTGCCAGCAGCTTAGGGACTAGCACGTCCTACGAGCAGTACTTC
TRBV9	NA	TRBD1	TRBJ1-5	CASSAWTGGFNQPQHF	TGTGCCAGCAGCGCTTGGACAGGGGGCTTCAATCAGCCCCAGCATTTT
TRBV7-2	NA	TRBD2	TRBJ2-1	CASSPLTSGRNEQFF	TGTGCCAGCAGCCCCTTGACTAGCGGGAGAAATGAGCAGTTCTTC
TRBV7-2	NA	TRBD2	TRBJ2-2	CASSLVSGGLNTGELFF	TGTGCCAGCAGCTTAGTTAGCGGGGGCCTTAACACCGGGGAGCTGTTTTTT
TRBV6-1	medium-sized	TRBD1	TRBJ1-5	CASSDAHGGTGGNQPQHF	TGTGCCAGCAGTGACGCTCACGGGGGGACAGGGGGCAATCAGCCCCAGCATTTT
TRBV30	NA	NA	TRBJ1-2	CAWSVRQGPYGYTF	TGTGCCTGGAGTGTAAGGCAGGGCCCCTATGGCTACACCTTC
TRBV14	NA	NA	TRBJ2-7	CASSQTSYEQYF	TGTGCCAGCAGCCAGACATCCTACGAGCAGTACTTC
TRBV19	NA	TRBD2	TRBJ2-2	CASSIPTSGRWPGELFF	TGTGCCAGTAGTATACCGACTAGCGGGAGGTGGCCCGGGGAGCTGTTTTTT